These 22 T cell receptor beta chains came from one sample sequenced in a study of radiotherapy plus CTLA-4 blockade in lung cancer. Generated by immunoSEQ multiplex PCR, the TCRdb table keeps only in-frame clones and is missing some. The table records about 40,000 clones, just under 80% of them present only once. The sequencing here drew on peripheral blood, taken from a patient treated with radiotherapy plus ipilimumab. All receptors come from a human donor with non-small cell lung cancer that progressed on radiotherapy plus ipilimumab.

The DNA of the CDR3 is TGTGCCAGCAGTTTAACGACACCCTCGTCCCAGCATTTT. Translated: CASSLTTPSSQHF. V gene TRBV28 combines with J gene TRBJ1-5; D gene uncertain. The CDR3 runs 13 residues. Germline V CDR1 and CDR2: MDHEN, SYDVKM. V was shortened by 2 bases and J by 11 bases, with 13 bases between the two germline ends.

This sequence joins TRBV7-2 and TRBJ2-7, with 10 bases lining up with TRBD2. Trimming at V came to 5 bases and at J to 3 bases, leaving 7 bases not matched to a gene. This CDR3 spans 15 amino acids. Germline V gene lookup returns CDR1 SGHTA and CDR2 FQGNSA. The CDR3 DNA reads TGTGCCAGCAGCGTTTCTAGCGGGGGCAACTACGAGCAGTACTTC. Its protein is CASSVSSGGNYEQYF.

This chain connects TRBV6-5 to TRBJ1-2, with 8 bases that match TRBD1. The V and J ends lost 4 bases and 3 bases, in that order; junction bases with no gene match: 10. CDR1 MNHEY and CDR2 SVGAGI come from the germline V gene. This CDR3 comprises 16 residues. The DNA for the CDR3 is TGTGCCAGCAGTTCCGGGACAGGCTCCGTAGACTATGGCTACACCTTC. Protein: CASSSGTGSVDYGYTF.

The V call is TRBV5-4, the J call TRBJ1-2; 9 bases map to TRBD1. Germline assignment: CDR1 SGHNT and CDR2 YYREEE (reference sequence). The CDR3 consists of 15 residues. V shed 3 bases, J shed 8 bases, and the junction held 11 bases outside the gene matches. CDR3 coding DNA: TGTGCCAGCAGCTCGGGACAGGGAACTGTGTACGGCTACACCTTC. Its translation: CASSSGQGTVYGYTF.

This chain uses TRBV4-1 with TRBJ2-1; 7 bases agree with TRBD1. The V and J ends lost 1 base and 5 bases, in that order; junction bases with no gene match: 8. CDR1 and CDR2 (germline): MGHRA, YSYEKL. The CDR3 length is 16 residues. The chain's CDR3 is CASSQVGRGLDNEQFF. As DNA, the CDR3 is TGCGCCAGCAGCCAAGTTGGCAGGGGGTTGGACAATGAGCAGTTCTTC.

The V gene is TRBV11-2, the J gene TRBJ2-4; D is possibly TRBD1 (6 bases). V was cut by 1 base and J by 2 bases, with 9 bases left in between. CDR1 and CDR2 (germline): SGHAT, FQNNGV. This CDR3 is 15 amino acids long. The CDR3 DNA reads TGTGCCAGCAGCTTAGGGGACATTCCCAAAAACATTCAGTACTTC. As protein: CASSLGDIPKNIQYF.

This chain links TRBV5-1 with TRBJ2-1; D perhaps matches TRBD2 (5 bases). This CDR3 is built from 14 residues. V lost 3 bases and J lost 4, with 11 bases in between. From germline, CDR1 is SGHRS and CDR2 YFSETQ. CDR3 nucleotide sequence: TGCGCCAGCAGCTCGGGAAACTATTACAATGAGCAGTTCTTC. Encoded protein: CASSSGNYYNEQFF.

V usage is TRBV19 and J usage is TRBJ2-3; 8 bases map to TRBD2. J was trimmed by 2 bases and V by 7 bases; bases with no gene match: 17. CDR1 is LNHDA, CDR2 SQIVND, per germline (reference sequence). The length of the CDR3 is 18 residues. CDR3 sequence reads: CASTRAGGRVGNTDTQYF. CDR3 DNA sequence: TGTGCCAGTACTCGTGCGGGGGGCAGAGTAGGGAACACAGATACGCAGTATTTT.

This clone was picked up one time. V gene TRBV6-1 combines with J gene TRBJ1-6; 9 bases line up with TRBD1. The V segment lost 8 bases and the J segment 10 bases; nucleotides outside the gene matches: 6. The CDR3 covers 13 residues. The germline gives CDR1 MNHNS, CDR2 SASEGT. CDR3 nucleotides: TGTGCCAGCGCCAGACAGGGGGAATCACCCCTCCACTTT. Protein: CASARQGESPLHF.

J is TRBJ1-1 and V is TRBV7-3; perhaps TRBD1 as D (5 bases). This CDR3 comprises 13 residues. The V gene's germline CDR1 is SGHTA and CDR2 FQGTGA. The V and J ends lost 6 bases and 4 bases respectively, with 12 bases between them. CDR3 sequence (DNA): TGTGCCAGCAGTGAAGGGGTGAGCACTGAAGCTTTCTTT. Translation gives CASSEGVSTEAFF.

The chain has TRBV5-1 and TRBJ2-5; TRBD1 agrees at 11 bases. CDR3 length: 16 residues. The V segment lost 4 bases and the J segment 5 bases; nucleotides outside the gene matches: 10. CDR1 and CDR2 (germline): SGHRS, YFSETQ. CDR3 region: CASSTGTGGSGETQYF. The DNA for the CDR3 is TGCGCCAGCAGCACCGGGACAGGGGGTTCTGGGGAGACCCAGTACTTC.

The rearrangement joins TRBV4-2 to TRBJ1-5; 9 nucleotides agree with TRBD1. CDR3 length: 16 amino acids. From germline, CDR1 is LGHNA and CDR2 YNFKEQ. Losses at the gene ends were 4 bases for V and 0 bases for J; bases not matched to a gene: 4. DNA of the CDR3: TGTGCCAGCAGCCCGACAGGGGGGAATAGCAATCAGCCCCAGCATTTT. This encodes CASSPTGGNSNQPQHF.

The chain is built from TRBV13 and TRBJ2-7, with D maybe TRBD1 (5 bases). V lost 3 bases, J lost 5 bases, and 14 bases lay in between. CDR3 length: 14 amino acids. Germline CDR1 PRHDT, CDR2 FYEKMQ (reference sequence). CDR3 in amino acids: CASSFLQGVHEQYF. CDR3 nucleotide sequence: TGTGCCAGCAGCTTTCTTCAGGGCGTACACGAGCAGTACTTC.

CDR3 loop: CASSSGGRSSYNEQFF. The CDR3 DNA reads TGCGCCAGCAGCTCCGGTGGGAGAAGCTCCTACAATGAGCAGTTCTTC. J is TRBJ2-1 and V is TRBV5-1; D possibly corresponds to TRBD2 (5 bases). V dropped 3 bases and J dropped 0 bases, with 13 bases sitting between them. Germline CDR1 reads SGHRS; CDR2 reads YFSETQ. The CDR3 contains 16 residues.

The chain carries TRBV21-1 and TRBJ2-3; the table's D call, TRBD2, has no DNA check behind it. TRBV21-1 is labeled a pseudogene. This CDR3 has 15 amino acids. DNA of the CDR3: TGTGCCAGCAGCACCCGGACTAGCGGCACAGATACGCAGTATTTT. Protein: CASSTRTSGTDTQYF.

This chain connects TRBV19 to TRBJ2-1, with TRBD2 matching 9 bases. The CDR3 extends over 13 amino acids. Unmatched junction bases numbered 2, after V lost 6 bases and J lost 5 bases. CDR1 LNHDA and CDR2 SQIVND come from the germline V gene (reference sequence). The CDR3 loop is CASSLAGHNEQFF. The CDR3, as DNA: TGTGCCAGTAGCCTAGCGGGGCACAATGAGCAGTTCTTC.

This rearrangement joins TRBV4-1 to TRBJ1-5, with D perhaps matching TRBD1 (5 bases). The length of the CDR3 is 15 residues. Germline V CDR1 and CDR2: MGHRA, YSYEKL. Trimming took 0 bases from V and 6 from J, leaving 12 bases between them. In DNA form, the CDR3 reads TGCGCCAGCAGCCAAGATCAGGGAGGGGTTCAGCCCCAGCATTTT. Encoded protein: CASSQDQGGVQPQHF.

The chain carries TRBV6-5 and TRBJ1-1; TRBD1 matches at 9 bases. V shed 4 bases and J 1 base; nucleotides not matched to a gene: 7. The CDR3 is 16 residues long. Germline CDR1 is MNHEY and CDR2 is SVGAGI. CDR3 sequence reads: CASSSNRGRGNTEAFF. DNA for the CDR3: TGTGCCAGCAGTTCCAACAGGGGGCGAGGGAACACTGAAGCTTTCTTT.

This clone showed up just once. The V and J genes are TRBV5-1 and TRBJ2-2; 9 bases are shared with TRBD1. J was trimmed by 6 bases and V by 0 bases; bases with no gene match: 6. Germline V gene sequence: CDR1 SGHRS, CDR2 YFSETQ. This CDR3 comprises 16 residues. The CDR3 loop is CASSLDGTGSPGELFF. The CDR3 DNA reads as TGCGCCAGCAGCTTGGACGGGACAGGGAGTCCCGGGGAGCTGTTTTTT.

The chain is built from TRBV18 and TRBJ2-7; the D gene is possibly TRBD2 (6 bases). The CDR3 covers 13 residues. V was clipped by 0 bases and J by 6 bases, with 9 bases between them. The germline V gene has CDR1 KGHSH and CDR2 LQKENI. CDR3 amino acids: CASSPPTSPEQYF. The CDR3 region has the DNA TGTGCCAGCTCACCACCGACTAGTCCCGAGCAGTACTTC.

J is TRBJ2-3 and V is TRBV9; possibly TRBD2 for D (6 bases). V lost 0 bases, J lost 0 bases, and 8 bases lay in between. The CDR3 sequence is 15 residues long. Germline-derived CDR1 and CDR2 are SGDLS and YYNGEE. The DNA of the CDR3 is TGTGCCAGCAGCGTAGCCGGGACTAGCACAGATACGCAGTATTTT. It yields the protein CASSVAGTSTDTQYF.

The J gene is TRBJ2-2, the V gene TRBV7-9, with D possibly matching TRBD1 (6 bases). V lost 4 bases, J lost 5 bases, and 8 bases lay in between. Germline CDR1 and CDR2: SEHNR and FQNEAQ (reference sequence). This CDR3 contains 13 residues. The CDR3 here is CASSSTGTGELFF. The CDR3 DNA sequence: TGTGCCAGCAGCTCCACAGGGACCGGGGAGCTGTTTTTT.